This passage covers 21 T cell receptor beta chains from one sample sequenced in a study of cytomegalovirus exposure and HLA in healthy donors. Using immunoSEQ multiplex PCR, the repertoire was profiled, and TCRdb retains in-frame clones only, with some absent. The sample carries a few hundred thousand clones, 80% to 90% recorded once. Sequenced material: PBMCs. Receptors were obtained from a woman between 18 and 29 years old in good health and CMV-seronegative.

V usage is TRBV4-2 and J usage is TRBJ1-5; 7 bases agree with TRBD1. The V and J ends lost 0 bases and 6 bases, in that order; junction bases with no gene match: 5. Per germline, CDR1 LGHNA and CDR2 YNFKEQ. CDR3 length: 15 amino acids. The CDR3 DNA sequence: TGTGCCAGCAGCCAAGATTGGGGGACAGCTCAGCCCCAGCATTTT. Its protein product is CASSQDWGTAQPQHF.

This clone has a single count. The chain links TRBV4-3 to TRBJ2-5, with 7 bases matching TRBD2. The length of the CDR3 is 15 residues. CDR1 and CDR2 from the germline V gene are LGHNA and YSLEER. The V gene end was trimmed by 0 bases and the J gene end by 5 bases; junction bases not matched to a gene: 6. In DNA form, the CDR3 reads TGCGCCAGCAGCCAAGAATCGGGGGGTTTGGAGACCCAGTACTTC. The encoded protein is CASSQESGGLETQYF.

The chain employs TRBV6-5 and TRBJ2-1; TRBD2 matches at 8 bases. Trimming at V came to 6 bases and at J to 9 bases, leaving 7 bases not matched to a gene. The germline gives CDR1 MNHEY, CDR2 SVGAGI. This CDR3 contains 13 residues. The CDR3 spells CASRFGREGEQFF. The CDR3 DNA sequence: TGTGCCAGCAGGTTCGGGAGGGAGGGTGAGCAGTTCTTC.

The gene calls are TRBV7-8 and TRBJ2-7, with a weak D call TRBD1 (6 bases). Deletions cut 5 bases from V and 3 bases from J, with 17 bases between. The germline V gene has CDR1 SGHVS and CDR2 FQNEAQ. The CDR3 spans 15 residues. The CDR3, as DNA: TGTGCCAGCAGCCACAGAACGGACAGAGTCTACGAGCAGTACTTC. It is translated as CASSHRTDRVYEQYF. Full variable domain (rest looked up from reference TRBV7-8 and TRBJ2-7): GAGVSQSPRYKVAKRGQDVALRCDPISGHVSLFWYQQALGQGPEFLTYFQNEAQLDKSGLPSDRFFAERPEGSVSTLKIQRTQQEDSAVYLCASSHRTDRVYEQYFGPGTRLTVT.

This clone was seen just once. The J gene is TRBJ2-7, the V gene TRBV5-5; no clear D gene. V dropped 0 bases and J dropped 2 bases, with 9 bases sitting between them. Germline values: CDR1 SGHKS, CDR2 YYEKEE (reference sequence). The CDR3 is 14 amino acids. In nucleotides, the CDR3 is TGTGCCAGCAGCTTGGGGCAGGTAGCCTACGAGCAGTACTTC. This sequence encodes CASSLGQVAYEQYF. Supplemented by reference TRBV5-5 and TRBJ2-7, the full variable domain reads DAGVTQSPTHLIKTRGQQVTLRCSPISGHKSVSWYQQVLGQGPQFIFQYYEKEERGRGNFPDRFSARQFPNYSSELNVNALLLGDSALYLCASSLGQVAYEQYFGPGTRLTVT.

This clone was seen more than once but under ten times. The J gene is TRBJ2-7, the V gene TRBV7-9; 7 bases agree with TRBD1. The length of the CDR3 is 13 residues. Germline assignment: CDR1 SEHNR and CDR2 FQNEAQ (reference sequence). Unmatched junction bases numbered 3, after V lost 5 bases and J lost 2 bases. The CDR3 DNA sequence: TGTGCCAGCAGCCCTCAGGGGGCCTACGAGCAGTACTTC. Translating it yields CASSPQGAYEQYF.

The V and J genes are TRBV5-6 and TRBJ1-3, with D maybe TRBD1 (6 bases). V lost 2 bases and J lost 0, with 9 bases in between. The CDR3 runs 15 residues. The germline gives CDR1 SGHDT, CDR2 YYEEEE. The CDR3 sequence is CASSLQGRSGNTIYF. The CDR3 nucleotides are TGTGCCAGCAGCTTACAGGGCCGCTCTGGAAACACCATATATTTT.

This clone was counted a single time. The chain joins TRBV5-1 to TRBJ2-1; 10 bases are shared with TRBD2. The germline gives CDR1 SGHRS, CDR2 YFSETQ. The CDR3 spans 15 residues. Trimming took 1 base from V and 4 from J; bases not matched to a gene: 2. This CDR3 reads CASSLSAGGYNEQFF. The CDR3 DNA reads TGCGCCAGCAGCTTGTCAGCGGGAGGGTACAATGAGCAGTTCTTC.

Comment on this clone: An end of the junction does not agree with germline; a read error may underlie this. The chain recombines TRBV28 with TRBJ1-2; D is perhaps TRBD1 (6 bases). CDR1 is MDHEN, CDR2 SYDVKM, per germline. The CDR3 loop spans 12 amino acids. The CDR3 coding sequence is TGTGCCAGCAGTTCAGGGGAAAACACCGCCTCCTTC. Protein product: CASSSGENTASF.

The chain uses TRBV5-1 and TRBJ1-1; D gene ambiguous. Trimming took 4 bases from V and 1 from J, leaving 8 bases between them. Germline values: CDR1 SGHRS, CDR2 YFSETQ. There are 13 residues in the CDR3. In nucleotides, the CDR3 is TGCGCCAGCAGCGAACAACAGAACACTGAAGCTTTCTTT. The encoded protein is CASSEQQNTEAFF.

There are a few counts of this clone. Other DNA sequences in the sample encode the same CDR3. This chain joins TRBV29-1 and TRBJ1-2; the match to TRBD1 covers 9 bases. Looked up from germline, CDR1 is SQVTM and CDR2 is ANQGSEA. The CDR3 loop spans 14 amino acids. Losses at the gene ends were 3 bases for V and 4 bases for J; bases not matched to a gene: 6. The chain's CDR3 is CSVEGQGRGYGYTF. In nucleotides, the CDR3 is TGCAGCGTTGAGGGACAGGGTAGGGGCTATGGCTACACCTTC.

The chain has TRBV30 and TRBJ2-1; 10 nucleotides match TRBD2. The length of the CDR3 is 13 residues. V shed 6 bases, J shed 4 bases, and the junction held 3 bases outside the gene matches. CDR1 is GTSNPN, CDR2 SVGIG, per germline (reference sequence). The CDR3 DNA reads TGTGCCTGTACTAGCGGGACTTACAATGAGCAGTTCTTC. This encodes CACTSGTYNEQFF. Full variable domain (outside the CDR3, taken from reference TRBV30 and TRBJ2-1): SQTIHQWPATLVQPVGSPLSLECTVEGTSNPNLYWYRQAAGRGLQLLFYSVGIGQISSEVPQNLSASRPQDRQFILSSKKLLLSDSGFYLCACTSGTYNEQFFGPGTRLTVL.

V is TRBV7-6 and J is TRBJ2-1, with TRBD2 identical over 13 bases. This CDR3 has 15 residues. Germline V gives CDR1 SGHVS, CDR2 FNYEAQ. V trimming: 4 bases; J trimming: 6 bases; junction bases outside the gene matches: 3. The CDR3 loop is CASSSRTSGSNEQFF. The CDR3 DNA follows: TGTGCCAGCAGCTCCAGGACTAGCGGGAGCAATGAGCAGTTCTTC.

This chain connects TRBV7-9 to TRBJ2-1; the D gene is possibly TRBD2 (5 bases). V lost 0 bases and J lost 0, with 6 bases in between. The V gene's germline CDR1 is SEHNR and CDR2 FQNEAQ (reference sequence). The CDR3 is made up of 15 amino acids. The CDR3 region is CASSLAADSYNEQFF. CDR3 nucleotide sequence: TGTGCCAGCAGCTTAGCAGCGGACTCCTACAATGAGCAGTTCTTC.

Here the CDR3 DNA reads TGTGCCAGTAGTATAGACGCAACCCGGACTAGCGGGAGGGGATGGGGTGGGTTCGATGAGCAGTTCTTC. It codes for CASSIDATRTSGRGWGGFDEQFF. The V and J genes are TRBV19 and TRBJ2-1, with 15 bases matching TRBD2. With V trimmed by 0 bases and J by 8 bases, 23 bases remained unmatched. The CDR3 loop spans 23 amino acids. Germline CDR1 reads LNHDA; CDR2 reads SQIVND (reference sequence).

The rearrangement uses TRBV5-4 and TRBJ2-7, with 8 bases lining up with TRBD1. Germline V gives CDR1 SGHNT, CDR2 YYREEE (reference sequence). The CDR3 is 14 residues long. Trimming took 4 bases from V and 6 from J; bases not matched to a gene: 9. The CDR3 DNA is TGTGCCAGCAGCCCGACAGGGGCCCTAGGCGAGCAGTACTTC. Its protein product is CASSPTGALGEQYF.

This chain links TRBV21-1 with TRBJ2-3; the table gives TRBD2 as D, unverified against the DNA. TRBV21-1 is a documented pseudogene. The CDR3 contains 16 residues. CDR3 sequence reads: CASTTGLAVSTDTQYF. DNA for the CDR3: TGTGCCAGCACCACGGGACTAGCGGTTAGCACAGATACGCAGTATTTT.

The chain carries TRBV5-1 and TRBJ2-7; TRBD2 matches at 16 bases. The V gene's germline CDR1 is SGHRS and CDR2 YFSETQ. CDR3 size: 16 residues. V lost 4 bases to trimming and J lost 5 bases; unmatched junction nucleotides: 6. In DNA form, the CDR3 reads TGCGCCAGCAGCCCCGGGACTAGCGGGAGGGTCCACGAGCAGTACTTC. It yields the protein CASSPGTSGRVHEQYF.

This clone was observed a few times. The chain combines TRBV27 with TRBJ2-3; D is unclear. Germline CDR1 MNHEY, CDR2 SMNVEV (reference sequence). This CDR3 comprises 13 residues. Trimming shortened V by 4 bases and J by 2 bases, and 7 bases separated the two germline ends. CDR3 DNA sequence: TGTGCCAGCAGTTACAAATACACAGATACGCAGTATTTT. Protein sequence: CASSYKYTDTQYF.

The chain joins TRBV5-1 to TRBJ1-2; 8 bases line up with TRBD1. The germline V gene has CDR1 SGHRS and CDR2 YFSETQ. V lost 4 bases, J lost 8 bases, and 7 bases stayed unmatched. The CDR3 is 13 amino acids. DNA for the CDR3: TGCGCCAGCAGCCCGGACAGGGCGGCCGGCTACACCTTC. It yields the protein CASSPDRAAGYTF.

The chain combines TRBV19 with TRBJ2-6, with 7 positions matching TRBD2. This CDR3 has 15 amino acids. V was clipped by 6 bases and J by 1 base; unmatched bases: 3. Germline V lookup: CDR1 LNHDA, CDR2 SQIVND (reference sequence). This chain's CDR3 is CASRWEGSGANVLTF. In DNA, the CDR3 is TGTGCCAGTAGATGGGAGGGGTCTGGGGCCAACGTCCTGACTTTC.